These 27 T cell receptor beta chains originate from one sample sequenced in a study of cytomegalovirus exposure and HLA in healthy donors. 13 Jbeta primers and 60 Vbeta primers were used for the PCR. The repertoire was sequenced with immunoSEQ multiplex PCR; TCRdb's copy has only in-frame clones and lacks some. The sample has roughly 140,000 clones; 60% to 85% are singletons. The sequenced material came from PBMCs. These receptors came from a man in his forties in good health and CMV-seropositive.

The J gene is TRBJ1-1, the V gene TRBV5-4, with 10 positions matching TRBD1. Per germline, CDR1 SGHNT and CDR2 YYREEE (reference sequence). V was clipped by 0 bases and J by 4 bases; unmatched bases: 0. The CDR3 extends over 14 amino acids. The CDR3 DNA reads TGTGCCAGCAGCTTGGGGACAGGGGGCACTGAAGCTTTCTTT. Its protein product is CASSLGTGGTEAFF. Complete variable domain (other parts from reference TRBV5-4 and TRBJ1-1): ETGVTQSPTHLIKTRGQQVTLRCSSQSGHNTVSWYQQALGQGPQFIFQYYREEENGRGNFPPRFSGLQFPNYSSELNVNALELDDSALYLCASSLGTGGTEAFFGQGTRLTVV.

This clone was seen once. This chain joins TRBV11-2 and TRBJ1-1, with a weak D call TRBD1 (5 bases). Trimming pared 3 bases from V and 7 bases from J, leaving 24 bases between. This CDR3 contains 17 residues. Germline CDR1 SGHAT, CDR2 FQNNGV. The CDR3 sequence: CASSLPGNPALGGEAFF. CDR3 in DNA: TGTGCCAGCAGCTTGCCAGGGAATCCCGCCTTGGGCGGTGAAGCTTTCTTT.

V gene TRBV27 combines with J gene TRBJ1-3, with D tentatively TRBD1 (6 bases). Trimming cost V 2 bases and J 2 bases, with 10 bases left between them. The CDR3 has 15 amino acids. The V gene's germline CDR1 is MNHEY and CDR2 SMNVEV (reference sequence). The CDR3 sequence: CASSLGQGTGNTIYF. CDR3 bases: TGTGCCAGCAGTTTAGGGCAGGGGACTGGAAACACCATATATTTT.

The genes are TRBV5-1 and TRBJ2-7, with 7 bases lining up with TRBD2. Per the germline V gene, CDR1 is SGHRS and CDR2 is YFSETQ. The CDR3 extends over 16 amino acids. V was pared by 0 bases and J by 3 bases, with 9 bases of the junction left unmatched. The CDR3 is CASSLGVGLGVYEQYF. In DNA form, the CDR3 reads TGCGCCAGCAGCTTGGGGGTAGGACTAGGGGTCTACGAGCAGTACTTC.

The CDR3 DNA sequence: TGTGCCAGCAGCTTAAGTGGCTCCGGGGAGCTGTTTTTT. Amino acid sequence: CASSLSGSGELFF. The V call is TRBV7-3, the J call TRBJ2-2; no definite D call. V gave up 1 base and J gave up 6 bases, with 6 bases separating them. This CDR3 is 13 amino acids long. Germline assignment: CDR1 SGHTA and CDR2 FQGTGA.

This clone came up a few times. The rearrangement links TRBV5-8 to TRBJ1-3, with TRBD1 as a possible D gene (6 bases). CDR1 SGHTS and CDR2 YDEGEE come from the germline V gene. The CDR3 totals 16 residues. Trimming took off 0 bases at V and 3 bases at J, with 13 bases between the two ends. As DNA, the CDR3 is TGTGCCAGCAGCTTGGCCACAGGGTTTGGTGGAAACACCATATATTTT. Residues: CASSLATGFGGNTIYF.

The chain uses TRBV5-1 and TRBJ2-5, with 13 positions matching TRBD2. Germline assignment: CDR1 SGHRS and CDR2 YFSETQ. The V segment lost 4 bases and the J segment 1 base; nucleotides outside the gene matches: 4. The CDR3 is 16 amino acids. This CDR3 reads CASSPGLAGTQETQYF. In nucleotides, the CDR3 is TGCGCCAGCAGCCCGGGACTAGCGGGGACCCAAGAGACCCAGTACTTC.

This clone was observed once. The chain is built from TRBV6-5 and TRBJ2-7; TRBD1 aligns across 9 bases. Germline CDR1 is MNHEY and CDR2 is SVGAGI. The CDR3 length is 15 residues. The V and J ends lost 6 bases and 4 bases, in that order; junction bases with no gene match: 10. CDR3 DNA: TGTGCCAGCAGAAGCCGGGGACAGGGCCCGTACGAGCAGTACTTC. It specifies CASRSRGQGPYEQYF.

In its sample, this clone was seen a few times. CDR3 bases: TGTGCCAGCGGACAGCTTAGCAATCAGCCCCAGCATTTT. It codes for CASGQLSNQPQHF. The chain has TRBV6-5 and TRBJ1-5; maybe TRBD1 (6 bases). V lost 8 bases, J lost 0 bases, and 8 bases lay in between. The CDR3 length is 13 residues. The V gene's germline CDR1 is MNHEY and CDR2 SVGAGI.

The CDR3 is CSVKNPTGMGEQYF. Here the CDR3 DNA reads TGCAGCGTTAAAAACCCTACAGGGATGGGGGAGCAGTACTTC. This chain connects TRBV29-1 to TRBJ2-7; maybe TRBD1 (6 bases). The length of the CDR3 is 14 residues. Germline values: CDR1 SQVTM, CDR2 ANQGSEA. V lost 5 bases to trimming and J lost 7 bases, with 21 bases between them.

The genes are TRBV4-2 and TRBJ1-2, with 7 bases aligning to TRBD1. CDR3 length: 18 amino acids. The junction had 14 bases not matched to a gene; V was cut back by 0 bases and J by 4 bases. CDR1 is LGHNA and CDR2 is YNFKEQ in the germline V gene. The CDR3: CASSQDRGTAPTSYGYTF. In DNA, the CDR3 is TGTGCCAGCAGCCAAGATCGTGGGACAGCCCCTACGAGCTATGGCTACACCTTC.

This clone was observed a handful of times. CDR3 loop: CASSPRQGWDTQYF. CDR3 coding DNA: TGCGCCAGCTCGCCGCGACAGGGTTGGGATACGCAGTATTTT. The rearrangement links TRBV5-1 to TRBJ2-3; TRBD1 aligns across 7 bases. The germline V gene has CDR1 SGHRS and CDR2 YFSETQ. The CDR3 has 14 amino acids. V gave up 7 bases and J gave up 6 bases; unmatched junction bases: 11.

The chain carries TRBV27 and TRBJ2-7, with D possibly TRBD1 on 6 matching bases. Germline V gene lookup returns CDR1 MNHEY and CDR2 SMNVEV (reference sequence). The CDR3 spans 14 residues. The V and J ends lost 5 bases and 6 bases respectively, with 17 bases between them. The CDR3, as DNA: TGTGCCAGCAGTGACCGGGACACGTTGACCGAGCAGTACTTC. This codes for CASSDRDTLTEQYF.

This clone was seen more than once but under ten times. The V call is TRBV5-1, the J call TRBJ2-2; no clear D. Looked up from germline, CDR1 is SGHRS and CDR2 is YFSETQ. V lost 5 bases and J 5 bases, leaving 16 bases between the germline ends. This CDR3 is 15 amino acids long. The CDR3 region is CASSFLGGETGELFF. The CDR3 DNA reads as TGCGCCAGCAGTTTTCTTGGTGGAGAAACCGGGGAGCTGTTTTTT.

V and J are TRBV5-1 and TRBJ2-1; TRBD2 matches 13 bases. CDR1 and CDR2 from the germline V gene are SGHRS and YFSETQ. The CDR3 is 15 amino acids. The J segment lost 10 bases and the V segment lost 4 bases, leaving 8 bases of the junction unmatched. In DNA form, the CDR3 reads TGCGCCAGCAGCCCCGGACTAGCGGGGGTCCTGGAGCAGTTCTTC. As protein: CASSPGLAGVLEQFF. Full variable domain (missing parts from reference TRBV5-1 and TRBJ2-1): KAGVTQTPRYLIKTRGQQVTLSCSPISGHRSVSWYQQTPGQGLQFLFEYFSETQRNKGNFPGRFSGRQFSNSRSEMNVSTLELGDSALYLCASSPGLAGVLEQFFGPGTRLTVL.

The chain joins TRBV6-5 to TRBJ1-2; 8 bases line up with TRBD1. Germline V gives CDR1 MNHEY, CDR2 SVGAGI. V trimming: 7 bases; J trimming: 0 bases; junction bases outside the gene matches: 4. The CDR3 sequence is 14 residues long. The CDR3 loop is CASTDRAANYGYTF. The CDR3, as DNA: TGTGCCAGCACGGACAGGGCCGCTAACTATGGCTACACCTTC.

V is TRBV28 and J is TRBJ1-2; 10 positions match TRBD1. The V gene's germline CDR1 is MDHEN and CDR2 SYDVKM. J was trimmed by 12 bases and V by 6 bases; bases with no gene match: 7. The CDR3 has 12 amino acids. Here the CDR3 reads CASREPGQGHTF. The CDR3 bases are TGTGCCAGCAGGGAGCCGGGACAGGGGCACACCTTC.

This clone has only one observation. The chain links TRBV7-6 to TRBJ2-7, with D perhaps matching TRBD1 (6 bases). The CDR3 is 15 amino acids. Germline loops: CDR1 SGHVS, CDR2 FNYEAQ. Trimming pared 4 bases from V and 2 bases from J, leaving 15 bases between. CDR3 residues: CASSYGQLNAYEQYF. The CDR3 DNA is TGTGCCAGCAGCTATGGACAGCTTAATGCCTACGAGCAGTACTTC.

CDR3 DNA: TGTGCCAGCAGTGCGTTTTGGACAGGGGACCCAACTAATGAAAAACTGTTTTTT. It translates to CASSAFWTGDPTNEKLFF. This sequence joins TRBV9 and TRBJ1-4, with 9 nucleotides matching TRBD1. The ends lost 5 bases at V and 0 bases at J; junction bases unmatched: 11. This CDR3 has 18 amino acids. CDR1 and CDR2 (germline): SGDLS, YYNGEE. The variable domain in full, with the rest retrieved from reference TRBV9 and TRBJ1-4, is DSGVTQTPKHLITATGQRVTLRCSPRSGDLSVYWYQQSLDQGLQFLIQYYNGEERAKGNILERFSAQQFPDLHSELNLSSLELGDSALYFCASSAFWTGDPTNEKLFFGSGTQLSVL.

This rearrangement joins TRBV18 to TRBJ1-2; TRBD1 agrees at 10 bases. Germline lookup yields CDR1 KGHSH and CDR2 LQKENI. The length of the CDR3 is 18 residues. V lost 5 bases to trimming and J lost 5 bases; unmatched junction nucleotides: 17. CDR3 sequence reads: CASSALGQGSDTAYGYTF. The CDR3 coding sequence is TGTGCCAGCTCAGCGCTGGGACAGGGGTCTGACACGGCTTATGGCTACACCTTC.

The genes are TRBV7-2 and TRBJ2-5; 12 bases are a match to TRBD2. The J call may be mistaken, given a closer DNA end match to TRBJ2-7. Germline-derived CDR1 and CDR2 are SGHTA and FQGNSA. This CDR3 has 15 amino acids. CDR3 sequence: CASSAGLAGYSEQYF. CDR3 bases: TGTGCCAGCAGCGCAGGACTAGCGGGATATTCCGAGCAGTACTTC.

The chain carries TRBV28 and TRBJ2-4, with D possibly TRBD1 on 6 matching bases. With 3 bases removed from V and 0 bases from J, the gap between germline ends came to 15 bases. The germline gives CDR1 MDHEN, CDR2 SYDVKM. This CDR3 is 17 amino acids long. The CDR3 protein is CASSLVDGQIAKNIQYF. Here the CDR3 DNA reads TGTGCCAGCAGTTTGGTCGACGGACAGATAGCCAAAAACATTCAGTACTTC.

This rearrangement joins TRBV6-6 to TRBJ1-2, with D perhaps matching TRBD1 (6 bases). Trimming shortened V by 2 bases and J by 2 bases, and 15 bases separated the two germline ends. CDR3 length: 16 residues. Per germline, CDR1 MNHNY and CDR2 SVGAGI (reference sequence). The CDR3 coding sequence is TGTGCCAGCAGTTACCCTGGACAGCGGGAAAACTATGGCTACACCTTC. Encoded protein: CASSYPGQRENYGYTF.

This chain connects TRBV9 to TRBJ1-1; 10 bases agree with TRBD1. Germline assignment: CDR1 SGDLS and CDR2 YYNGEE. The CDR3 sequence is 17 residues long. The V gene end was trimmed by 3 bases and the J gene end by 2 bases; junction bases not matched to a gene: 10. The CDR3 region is CASSDRTGGRANTEAFF. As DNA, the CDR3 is TGTGCCAGCAGCGACCGGACAGGGGGGAGGGCTAACACTGAAGCTTTCTTT.

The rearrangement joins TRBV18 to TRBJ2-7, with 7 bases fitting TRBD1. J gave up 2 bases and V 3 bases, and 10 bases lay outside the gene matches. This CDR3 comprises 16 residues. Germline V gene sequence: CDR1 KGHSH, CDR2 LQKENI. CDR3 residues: CASSPAGTALTYEQYF. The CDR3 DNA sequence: TGTGCCAGCTCACCGGCCGGGACAGCACTGACCTACGAGCAGTACTTC. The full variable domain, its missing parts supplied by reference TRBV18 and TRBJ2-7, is NAGVMQNPRHLVRRRGQEARLRCSPMKGHSHVYWYRQLPEEGLKFMVYLQKENIIDESGMPKERFSAEFPKEGPSILRIQQVVRGDSAAYFCASSPAGTALTYEQYFGPGTRLTVT.

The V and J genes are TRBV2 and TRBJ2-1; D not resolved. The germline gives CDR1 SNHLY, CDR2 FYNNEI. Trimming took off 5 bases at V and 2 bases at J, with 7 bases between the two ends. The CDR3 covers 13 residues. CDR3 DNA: TGTGCCAGCAGTAGCGTTACCTACAATGAGCAGTTCTTC. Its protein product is CASSSVTYNEQFF.

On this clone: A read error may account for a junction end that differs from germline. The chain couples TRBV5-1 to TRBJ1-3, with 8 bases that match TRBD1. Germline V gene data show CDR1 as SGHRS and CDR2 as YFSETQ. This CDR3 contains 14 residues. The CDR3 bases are TGCGCCAGCAGGTTGGGACTACAGGGGGACACCATATATTTT. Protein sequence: CASRLGLQGDTIYF. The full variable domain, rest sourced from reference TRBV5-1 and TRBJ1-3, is KAGVTQTPRYLIKTRGQQVTLSCSPISGHRSVSWYQQTPGQGLQFLFEYFSETQRNKGNFPGRFSGRQFSNSRSEMNVSTLELGDSALYLCASRLGLQGDTIYFGEGSWLTVV.